The 20 T cell receptor beta chains reported below all come from one sample, sequenced in a study of blood T cell repertoires in COVID-19. Clones were sequenced by immunoSEQ multiplex PCR, and TCRdb holds only the in-frame ones, with some missing. The sample lists approximately 240,000 clones, around 87% occurring once. Sequenced material: PBMCs or T cells enriched from blood (not recorded which). All receptors derive from a woman in her thirties with acute COVID-19.

This clone was recorded a few times. This sequence joins TRBV5-4 and TRBJ1-2, with 8 bases aligning to TRBD1. CDR1 is SGHNT and CDR2 is YYREEE in the germline V gene (reference sequence). The CDR3 runs 13 residues. The junction had 3 bases not matched to a gene; V was cut back by 4 bases and J by 4 bases. The CDR3 loop is CASSPDRGYGYTF. DNA of the CDR3: TGTGCCAGCAGCCCAGACAGGGGCTATGGCTACACCTTC.

This chain joins TRBV5-1 and TRBJ2-7, with D perhaps matching TRBD2 (5 bases). The germline V gene encodes CDR1 SGHRS and CDR2 YFSETQ. The germline V and J ends were trimmed by 1 base and 3 bases, with 11 bases remaining between them. The CDR3 length is 14 residues. This CDR3 is CASSLRNGVYEQYF. The CDR3 DNA reads as TGCGCCAGCAGCTTGCGTAACGGGGTCTACGAGCAGTACTTC.

The V gene is TRBV19, the J gene TRBJ2-7; TRBD2 might be the D (6 bases). The germline CDR1 and CDR2 sequences are LNHDA and SQIVND (reference sequence). Trimming stripped 8 bases from V and 4 bases from J, with 21 bases between. The CDR3 extends over 15 amino acids. The CDR3 region has the DNA TGTGCCAGTCCTGGAGTGCGGGACGGACCATACGAGCAGTACTTC. Protein product: CASPGVRDGPYEQYF. Filled out from reference TRBV19 and TRBJ2-7, the complete variable domain reads DGGITQSPKYLFRKEGQNVTLSCEQNLNHDAMYWYRQDPGQGLRLIYYSQIVNDFQKGDIAEGYSVSREKKESFPLTVTSAQKNPTAFYLCASPGVRDGPYEQYFGPGTRLTVT.

V gene TRBV5-1 combines with J gene TRBJ1-2; the D gene is possibly TRBD1 (5 bases). The germline V gene encodes CDR1 SGHRS and CDR2 YFSETQ. CDR3 length equals 18 residues. The ends were cut back, 2 bases at V and 5 bases at J, with 25 bases in the middle. The CDR3 DNA follows: TGCGCCAGCAGCTTCGAGTCAGGGTCCCTGAAGTCCCGATATGGCTACACCTTC. Protein: CASSFESGSLKSRYGYTF.

The chain employs TRBV5-1 and TRBJ2-7; 14 nucleotides align to TRBD2. The V and J ends lost 5 bases and 6 bases, in that order; junction bases with no gene match: 10. The CDR3 extends over 16 amino acids. Germline values: CDR1 SGHRS, CDR2 YFSETQ. The CDR3 DNA sequence: TGCGCCAGCAGTCCGGGACTAGCGGGAGTGGTGGGCGAGCAGTACTTC. Amino acids: CASSPGLAGVVGEQYF.

On this clone: Other DNA sequences in this specimen translate into the identical CDR3. This chain links TRBV14 with TRBJ1-1; possible D gene TRBD1, 6 bases. The germline V gene encodes CDR1 SGHDN and CDR2 FVKESK. Deletions cut 1 base from V and 5 bases from J, with 14 bases between. This CDR3 is 15 amino acids long. CDR3 loop: CASSQAGGRGTEAFF. DNA of the CDR3: TGTGCCAGCAGCCAAGCCGGGGGGAGGGGGACTGAAGCTTTCTTT.

The chain carries TRBV5-1 and TRBJ2-5; no firm D call. Per the germline V gene, CDR1 is SGHRS and CDR2 is YFSETQ. V was clipped by 0 bases and J by 0 bases, with 9 bases between them. This CDR3 is 15 amino acids long. Here the CDR3 reads CASSLGGVYQETQYF. For the CDR3, the DNA is TGCGCCAGCAGCTTGGGCGGAGTGTACCAAGAGACCCAGTACTTC. Combining the CDR3 with reference TRBV5-1 and TRBJ2-5 gives the whole variable domain KAGVTQTPRYLIKTRGQQVTLSCSPISGHRSVSWYQQTPGQGLQFLFEYFSETQRNKGNFPGRFSGRQFSNSRSEMNVSTLELGDSALYLCASSLGGVYQETQYFGPGTRLLVL.

The chain combines TRBV7-9 with TRBJ2-4; 9 nucleotides line up with TRBD2. With 1 base clipped from V and 6 bases from J, the junction kept 13 bases outside the gene matches. Per germline, CDR1 SEHNR and CDR2 FQNEAQ (reference sequence). The CDR3 is 18 residues long. CDR3 residues: CASSLGASGIQGSNIQYF. The CDR3 nucleotides are TGTGCCAGCAGCTTAGGGGCTAGCGGGATTCAAGGATCAAACATTCAGTACTTC.

With respect to this clone: The junction differs from germline at one of its ends, possibly a read error. The rearrangement uses TRBV6-5 and TRBJ2-2; D not resolved. CDR3 length equals 14 residues. Germline loops: CDR1 MNHEY, CDR2 SVGAGI. In DNA form, the CDR3 reads TGTGCAAGCACGGCTAGGAGTAGGACCGGGGAGCTGTTTTTT. Protein product: CASTARSRTGELFF.

The chain recombines TRBV18 with TRBJ2-2; no reliable D call. The germline CDR1 and CDR2 sequences are KGHSH and LQKENI. The V end was cut by 3 bases, the J end by 4 bases, with 6 bases between. This CDR3 has 13 amino acids. CDR3 sequence (DNA): TGTGCCAGCTCACCCTTGGCCACCGGGGAGCTGTTTTTT. It specifies CASSPLATGELFF.

In its sample, this clone was seen a few times. The chain is built from TRBV15 and TRBJ2-7; weak D call: TRBD2 (6 bases). The CDR3 contains 13 residues. CDR1 is LNHNV, CDR2 YYDKDF, per germline (reference sequence). Trimming took 1 base from V and 2 from J, leaving 6 bases between them. The CDR3 DNA reads TGTGCCACCAGCAGAGGCGGGACCTACGAGCAGTACTTC. Its protein is CATSRGGTYEQYF.

V gene TRBV19 combines with J gene TRBJ1-1; 9 bases agree with TRBD1. This CDR3 comprises 15 residues. J gave up 2 bases and V 4 bases, and 5 bases lay outside the gene matches. Germline loops: CDR1 LNHDA, CDR2 SQIVND (reference sequence). For the CDR3, the DNA is TGTGCCAGTAGTACGTCGGGACAGGGTAACACTGAAGCTTTCTTT. Amino acids: CASSTSGQGNTEAFF.

This sequence joins TRBV29-1 and TRBJ2-7; 8 bases map to TRBD1. V gave up 6 bases and J gave up 3 bases; unmatched junction bases: 4. The CDR3 has 12 amino acids. The V gene's germline CDR1 is SQVTM and CDR2 ANQGSEA. The CDR3, as DNA: TGCAGCGTCCCCGGACAGGGCTACGAGCAGTACTTC. It encodes CSVPGQGYEQYF.

V gene TRBV30 combines with J gene TRBJ1-6; D gene uncertain. The CDR3 covers 16 residues. Germline assignment: CDR1 GTSNPN and CDR2 SVGIG (reference sequence). Trimming took 1 base from V and 0 from J, leaving 10 bases between them. The CDR3 loop reads CAWSAPGSSYNSPLHF. CDR3 in DNA: TGTGCCTGGAGTGCGCCAGGCAGCTCCTATAATTCACCCCTCCACTTT. The variable domain in full, completed from reference TRBV30 and TRBJ1-6, reads SQTIHQWPATLVQPVGSPLSLECTVEGTSNPNLYWYRQAAGRGLQLLFYSVGIGQISSEVPQNLSASRPQDRQFILSSKKLLLSDSGFYLCAWSAPGSSYNSPLHFGNGTRLTVT.

This chain joins TRBV27 and TRBJ1-3; no reliable D call. Germline CDR1 MNHEY, CDR2 SMNVEV (reference sequence). Trimming shortened V by 5 bases and J by 7 bases, and 12 bases separated the two germline ends. This CDR3 region has 13 residues. The CDR3 nucleotides are TGTGCCAGCAGTGAACTCTCCGGGAACACCATATATTTT. It translates to CASSELSGNTIYF.

This chain links TRBV18 with TRBJ2-1, with D maybe TRBD1 (5 bases). The CDR3 loop spans 15 amino acids. V gave up 3 bases and J gave up 4 bases, with 13 bases separating them. Germline lookup yields CDR1 KGHSH and CDR2 LQKENI. The CDR3 nucleotides read TGTGCCAGCTCACCTACAGGATCCTCATACAATGAGCAGTTCTTC. This translates into CASSPTGSSYNEQFF.

CDR3: CASSLGLGGDTQYF. Written as DNA, the CDR3 is TGTGCCAGCAGCCTTGGACTAGGGGGAGATACGCAGTATTTT. The rearrangement links TRBV9 to TRBJ2-3; a possible D gene is TRBD2 (7 bases). Germline V gene lookup returns CDR1 SGDLS and CDR2 YYNGEE. This CDR3 is built from 14 residues. Trimming took 4 bases from V and 5 from J, leaving 14 bases between them.

The CDR3 is CASSPGGSVTQFF. The CDR3 DNA reads as TGTGCCAGCAGCCCAGGTGGGTCCGTAACACAGTTCTTC. The V gene is TRBV14, the J gene TRBJ2-1; D is unclear. Germline lookup yields CDR1 SGHDN and CDR2 FVKESK. V gave up 4 bases and J gave up 13 bases, with 17 bases separating them. This CDR3 comprises 13 residues.

This clone was counted once. The chain combines TRBV3-1 (or the pseudogene TRBV3-2) with TRBJ1-6; D gene uncertain. The CDR3 length is 12 residues. Germline V CDR1 and CDR2: LGHDT, YNNKEL (reference sequence). Between the trimmed V and J ends, which lost 0 bases and 10 bases, there was a span of 4 bases. CDR3 in amino acids: CASSQDQSPLHF. As DNA, the CDR3 is TGTGCCAGCAGCCAAGATCAATCACCCCTCCACTTT.

The chain has TRBV9 and TRBJ2-5; D remains ambiguous. Germline V gene lookup returns CDR1 SGDLS and CDR2 YYNGEE. V shed 0 bases and J shed 2 bases, with 8 bases lying between them. The CDR3 is 14 amino acids. CDR3 amino acids: CASSVGNGQETQYF. The CDR3 DNA sequence: TGTGCCAGCAGCGTAGGAAACGGTCAAGAGACCCAGTACTTC.